These 9 T cell receptor beta chains originate from one sample sequenced in a study of blood T cell repertoires in COVID-19. TCRdb's table, derived via immunoSEQ multiplex PCR, lists solely in-frame clones and lacks some. The sample records over 150,000 clones, 85% to 90% being singletons. Sequenced sample: peripheral blood. All receptors derive from a young woman who had recovered from COVID-19.

The gene calls are TRBV11-3 and TRBJ2-7, with 7 positions matching TRBD1. V dropped 5 bases and J dropped 0; count of bases not matched to a gene: 4. CDR3 length: 14 amino acids. Germline CDR1 and CDR2: SGHNT and YENEEA. The CDR3: CASSQQGSSYEQYF. In DNA form, the CDR3 reads TGTGCCAGCAGCCAACAGGGGAGCTCCTACGAGCAGTACTTC.

The chain has TRBV5-4 and TRBJ1-1; tentative D call: TRBD1 (6 bases). The CDR3 runs to 14 residues. V lost 3 bases, J lost 4 bases, and 13 bases lay in between. Germline CDR1 is SGHNT and CDR2 is YYREEE (reference sequence). CDR3 bases: TGTGCCAGCAGCTCCCCACAGGGTTCCACTGAAGCTTTCTTT. Translated, it gives CASSSPQGSTEAFF.

This rearrangement joins TRBV3-1 (or the pseudogene TRBV3-2) to TRBJ2-1; D is undetermined. The CDR3 covers 14 residues. V gave up 1 base and J gave up 3 bases, with 7 bases separating them. Germline loops: CDR1 LGHDT, CDR2 YNNKEL (reference sequence). CDR3 sequence reads: CASSQGSSYNEQFF. In nucleotides, the CDR3 is TGTGCCAGCAGCCAAGGGTCGAGCTACAATGAGCAGTTCTTC.

This chain links TRBV6-6 with TRBJ1-3; possibly TRBD1 for D (6 bases). This CDR3 contains 13 residues. Germline lookup yields CDR1 MNHNY and CDR2 SVGAGI (reference sequence). V was trimmed by 6 bases and J by 4 bases, leaving 10 bases between them. CDR3 sequence (DNA): TGTGCCAGCAGCCTTGGACAGGGAAACACCATATATTTT. Residues: CASSLGQGNTIYF.

The chain is built from TRBV6-5 and TRBJ1-5; 11 nucleotides align to TRBD1. The CDR3 spans 15 residues. J gave up 5 bases and V 5 bases, and 5 bases lay outside the gene matches. CDR1 is MNHEY, CDR2 SVGAGI, per germline. The CDR3 bases are TGTGCCAGCAGTACGGACAGGGGGCCCGATCAGCCCCAGCATTTT. It specifies CASSTDRGPDQPQHF.

The rearrangement links TRBV19 to TRBJ1-2; 8 nucleotides line up with TRBD1. Per the germline V gene, CDR1 is LNHDA and CDR2 is SQIVND (reference sequence). The V segment lost 5 bases and the J segment 4 bases; nucleotides outside the gene matches: 6. The CDR3 is 14 amino acids. The CDR3 is CASSLPGQGYGYTF. The CDR3 coding sequence is TGTGCCAGTAGTCTTCCCGGACAGGGCTATGGCTACACCTTC. Variable domain in full (rest from reference TRBV19 and TRBJ1-2): DGGITQSPKYLFRKEGQNVTLSCEQNLNHDAMYWYRQDPGQGLRLIYYSQIVNDFQKGDIAEGYSVSREKKESFPLTVTSAQKNPTAFYLCASSLPGQGYGYTFGSGTRLTVV.

The chain carries TRBV5-8 and TRBJ2-7; a weak D match, TRBD1 (5 bases). Germline V gives CDR1 SGHTS, CDR2 YDEGEE. V lost 4 bases, J lost 0 bases, and 11 bases lay in between. The CDR3 runs to 14 residues. The CDR3 DNA reads TGTGCCAGCAGCCTTCAGGGAATCTCCTACGAGCAGTACGTC. Residues: CASSLQGISYEQYV.

This chain connects TRBV4-2 to TRBJ2-6, with TRBD1 as a possible D gene (6 bases). Germline CDR1 and CDR2: LGHNA and YNFKEQ. The CDR3 contains 16 residues. V lost 0 bases and J 0 bases, leaving 6 bases between the germline ends. The CDR3 bases are TGTGCCAGCAGCCAAGACAGGGGCTCTGGGGCCAACGTCCTGACTTTC. This sequence encodes CASSQDRGSGANVLTF.

A single count supports this clone. This sequence joins TRBV7-2 and TRBJ1-1; D is uncertain. The germline V gene encodes CDR1 SGHTA and CDR2 FQGNSA. The CDR3 loop spans 14 amino acids. Trimming cost V 5 bases and J 0 bases, with 10 bases left between them. The chain's CDR3 is CASSRGLMNTEAFF. Here the CDR3 DNA reads TGTGCCAGCAGCCGCGGGCTCATGAACACTGAAGCTTTCTTT.